This TCR beta chain stems from a study of blood T cell repertoires in COVID-19. At the level of the study: The United States, Italy and Spain provided the acute and convalescent COVID-19 samples. T cells, B-cell-depleted T cells, or PBMCs supplied cDNA or gDNA.

The data were produced by immunoSEQ multiplex PCR, yet TCRdb's version contains in-frame clones alone and is incomplete. Here the sample spans about 110,000 clones, about 80% being singletons. The sequencing input was peripheral blood. This receptor was identified in a woman between 65 and 79 years old with acute or convalescent COVID-19.

The CDR3 DNA follows: TGTGCCAGCAGCTTAGTCGGGTACGGGATAGATTATCTAGCTTTCTTT. Translated, it gives CASSLVGYGIDYLAFF. The gene calls are TRBV11-2 and TRBJ1-1; D not certain. Germline values: CDR1 SGHAT, CDR2 FQNNGV. Trimming took off 1 base at V and 10 bases at J, with 22 bases between the two ends. This CDR3 region has 16 residues.